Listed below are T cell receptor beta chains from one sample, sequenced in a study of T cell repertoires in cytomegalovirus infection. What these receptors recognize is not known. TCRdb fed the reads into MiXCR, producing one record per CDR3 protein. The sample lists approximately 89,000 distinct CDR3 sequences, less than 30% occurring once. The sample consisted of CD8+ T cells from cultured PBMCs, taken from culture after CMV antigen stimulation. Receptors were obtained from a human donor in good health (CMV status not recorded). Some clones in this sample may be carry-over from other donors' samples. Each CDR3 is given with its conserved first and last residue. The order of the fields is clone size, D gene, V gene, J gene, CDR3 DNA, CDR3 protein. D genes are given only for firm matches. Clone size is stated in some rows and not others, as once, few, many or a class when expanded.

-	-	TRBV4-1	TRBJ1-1	TGCGCCAGCAGCCCCGAGGACAGCAACACTGAAGCTTGCTTT	CASSPEDSNTEACF
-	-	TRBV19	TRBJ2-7	TGTGCCAGTAGTCCCGGACTATTCTACGAGCAGTACTTC	CASSPGLFYEQYF
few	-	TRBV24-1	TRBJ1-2	TGTGCCACCAGTGACTACAGGCGAGGGAACTATGGCTACACCTTC	CATSDYRRGNYGYTF
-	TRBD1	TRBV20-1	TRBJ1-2	TGCAGTGCTAGAGAAGGGACAGGAGTGTTC	CSAREGTGVF
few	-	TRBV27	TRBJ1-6	TGTGCCAGCAGTTACGGGGGGCTTTCACCCCTCCACTTT	CASSYGGLSPLHF
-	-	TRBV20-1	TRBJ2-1	TGCAGTCTCCCAGGGGGGCTGTACAATGAGCAGTTCTTC	CSLPGGLYNEQFF
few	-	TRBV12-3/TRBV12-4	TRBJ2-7	TGTGCCAGCAGTCCCGGCCCCGGTAGTGGCTACGAGCAGTACTTC	CASSPGPGSGYEQYF
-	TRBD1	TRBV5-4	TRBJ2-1	TGTGCCAGCAGCCATAGACAGGGGTCCTACAATGAGCAGTTCTTC	CASSHRQGSYNEQFF
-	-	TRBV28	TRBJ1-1	TGTGCCAGCAGTTTATTGGGGGTATATACTGAAGCTTTCTTT	CASSLLGVYTEAFF
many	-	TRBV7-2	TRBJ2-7	TGTGCCAGCAGCTTACTACAGGGAAGGTGGGAGCAGTACTTC	CASSLLQGRWEQYF
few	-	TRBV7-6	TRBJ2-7	TGTGCCAGCAGTGGTAACTCCTACGAGCAGTACTTC	CASSGNSYEQYF
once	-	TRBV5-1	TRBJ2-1	TGCGCCAGCAGCTCCCCCCAGGGGAATGAGCAGTTCTTC	CASSSPQGNEQFF
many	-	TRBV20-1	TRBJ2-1	TGCAGTGCTATAAGTCTCCGGGCCCCCGGCTACAATGAGCAGTTCTTC	CSAISLRAPGYNEQFF